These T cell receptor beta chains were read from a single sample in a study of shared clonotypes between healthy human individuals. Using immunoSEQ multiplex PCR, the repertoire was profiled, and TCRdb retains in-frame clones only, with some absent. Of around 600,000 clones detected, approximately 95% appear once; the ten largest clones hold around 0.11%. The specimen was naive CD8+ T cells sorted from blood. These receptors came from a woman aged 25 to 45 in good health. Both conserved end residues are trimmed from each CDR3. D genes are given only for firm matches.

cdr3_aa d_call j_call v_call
ATAGTSGRSEQF TRBD2 TRBJ2-1 TRBV5-4
ASSFGGSIDNEQF NA TRBJ2-1 TRBV12-1
ASRQGAGETQY TRBD1 TRBJ2-5 TRBV5-4
ASSPGTVPSYEQF TRBD1 TRBJ2-1 TRBV27
ASSNGGILPGELF TRBD2 TRBJ2-2 TRBV27
ASSPNRGLGYEQY TRBD1 NA TRBV28
ATSEGRRGYEQY NA TRBJ2-7 TRBV15
ATSPGPSVEQY NA TRBJ2-7 TRBV2
ASRVTGSNSPLH TRBD1 TRBJ1-6 TRBV27
ASSLRAGARYEQY TRBD2 TRBJ2-7 TRBV13
ASVGTSDAGPQH NA TRBJ1-5 TRBV6-6
ASSPHPMGTVYNEQF TRBD1 TRBJ2-1 TRBV7-7
ASSQDLSASYEQY NA TRBJ2-7 TRBV4-2
ATSKENGAKLF NA TRBJ1-4 TRBV15
ASSLGPGTGVDYEQY TRBD1 TRBJ2-7 TRBV11-2
ASSLARGSSYEQY TRBD2 NA TRBV5-1
ASSLEAGWTYNEQF NA TRBJ2-1 TRBV5-1
ASSLQGLTYEQY NA TRBJ2-7 TRBV5-1
ASSPRSGTRSQPQH NA TRBJ1-5 TRBV4-1
ASAFGASQPQH NA TRBJ1-5 TRBV19
ASSQDRGQEQF NA TRBJ2-1 TRBV4-1
ASSPPQGEIEKLF TRBD1 TRBJ1-4 TRBV18
ASSLSTEINYGYT NA TRBJ1-2 TRBV28
ASSLAGTPYNEQF NA TRBJ2-1 TRBV27
ASSYVRGEHYEQY TRBD2 TRBJ2-7 TRBV6-6
ASSIGQNDYEQY NA TRBJ2-7 TRBV19
ASSLRDYTYNEQF TRBD2 TRBJ2-1 TRBV6-6
ASSSTPSGLNTGELF TRBD2 TRBJ2-2 TRBV7-8
ASSPVYGSNEQY NA TRBJ2-7 TRBV4-1
ASSLRSSTIY NA TRBJ1-3 TRBV7-7
ASSQGQNYEQY TRBD1 TRBJ2-7 TRBV4-1
ASSESGYEQY NA TRBJ2-7 TRBV10-2
ASNLSRWGSYEQY NA NA TRBV28
ASSLVSGGQAQNTEAF TRBD1 TRBJ1-1 TRBV7-9
ASSYTGGPGEQY NA TRBJ2-7 TRBV11-2
ASSQSPWTALNEKLF NA TRBJ1-4 TRBV4-1
ASSASTSGNGYTQY TRBD2 TRBJ2-3 TRBV9
ASSLETGTIAYGYT NA TRBJ1-2 TRBV5-1
ASSSGLGRNTEAF NA TRBJ1-1 TRBV11-2
ASSNREGYEQY NA TRBJ2-7 TRBV19
ASSLDFKGGHVGEKLF NA TRBJ1-4 TRBV7-2
AWKGQGSEQY TRBD1 TRBJ2-7 TRBV30
ASSEGEKLF NA TRBJ1-4 TRBV2
ASSFGTSGRGELF TRBD2 TRBJ2-2 TRBV11-2